Listed below are T cell receptor beta chains from one sample, sequenced in a study of chemoradiotherapy in HPV16-positive cancers. Clones were sequenced by immunoSEQ multiplex PCR, and TCRdb holds only the in-frame ones, with some missing. The sample lists about 4,800 clones, around 88% occurring once. The source material was tumor tissue, sampled from a patient who underwent chemoradiotherapy. The receptors shown here come from a human donor with HPV-associated anogenital cancer. Both conserved end residues are part of each CDR3. D genes are given only for firm matches.

D	V	J	CDR3	DNA
-	TRBV15	TRBJ2-1	CATSGRTPLYNEQFF	TGTGCCACCAGCGGCCGGACACCTCTGTACAATGAGCAGTTCTTC
TRBD2	TRBV9	TRBJ2-7	CASSQLADYEQYF	TGTGCCAGCAGTCAACTAGCGGACTACGAGCAGTACTTC
-	TRBV30	TRBJ1-3	CAWSEGIRNTIYF	TGTGCCTGGAGTGAGGGGATTCGAAACACCATATATTTT
TRBD2	TRBV6-1	TRBJ2-2	CASNPSGRGTGELFF	TGTGCCAGCAACCCAAGCGGGAGGGGCACCGGGGAGCTGTTTTTT
-	TRBV6-6	TRBJ1-4	CASRQEATNEKLFF	TGTGCCAGCCGACAGGAGGCAACTAATGAAAAACTGTTTTTT
-	TRBV19	TRBJ2-4	CASCRGFREENIQYF	TGTGCCAGTTGCAGAGGCTTTCGAGAGGAAAACATTCAGTACTTC
-	TRBV28	TRBJ1-2	CASSIGQRDGYTF	TGTGCCAGCAGTATCGGACAGAGGGATGGCTACACCTTC
-	TRBV28	TRBJ2-7	CASSSGSSYEQYF	TGTGCCAGCAGTTCAGGTTCCTCCTACGAGCAGTACTTC
TRBD1	TRBV18	TRBJ1-5	CASSPLPPQESGTGGQPQHF	TGTGCCAGCTCACCTCTACCACCGCAAGAATCCGGGACAGGGGGTCAGCCCCAGCATTTT
-	TRBV27	TRBJ1-1	CASTQVGANTEAFF	TGTGCCAGCACACAGGTAGGGGCGAACACTGAAGCTTTCTTT
TRBD1	TRBV4-2	TRBJ2-1	CASSLSGQNLNEQFF	TGTGCCAGCAGCCTTTCGGGACAGAATCTCAATGAGCAGTTCTTC
-	TRBV7-2	TRBJ2-5	CASSLWREETQYF	TGTGCCAGCAGCTTGTGGAGGGAAGAGACCCAGTACTTC
-	TRBV27	TRBJ1-2	CASSFSLSGPLGYTF	TGTGCCAGCAGCTTTTCCCTCTCAGGGCCCTTGGGCTACACCTTC
TRBD1	TRBV7-2	TRBJ1-2	CASSENIRGLQGYTF	TGTGCCAGCAGCGAAAACATCAGGGGGCTTCAGGGCTACACCTTC
-	TRBV28	TRBJ2-3	CASSQSGAGQGGDTQYF	TGTGCCAGCAGTCAAAGCGGAGCGGGGCAAGGGGGGGATACGCAGTATTTT
-	TRBV5-4	TRBJ2-5	CASSFSDRETQYF	TGTGCCAGCAGCTTCTCGGATAGGGAGACCCAGTACTTC
TRBD1	TRBV2	TRBJ2-7	CASSFTGAYEQYF	TGTGCCAGCAGTTTTACAGGGGCCTACGAGCAGTACTTC
TRBD2	TRBV4-1	TRBJ2-4	CASSPREGDIQYF	TGCGCCAGCAGCCCCCGGGAGGGTGACATTCAGTACTTC
-	TRBV13	TRBJ2-1	CASSLAHGGTYNEQFF	TGTGCCAGCAGCTTAGCTCATGGGGGCACCTACAATGAGCAGTTCTTC
-	TRBV4-3	TRBJ2-1	CASSQDRTETQFF	TGCGCCAGCAGCCAAGATCGGACAGAGACGCAGTTCTTC
TRBD1	TRBV7-2	TRBJ1-1	CASSLDPRGPHGTEAFF	TGTGCCAGCAGCTTAGATCCCAGGGGGCCCCACGGGACTGAAGCTTTCTTT
-	TRBV6-6	TRBJ2-7	CASSYTSSYEQYF	TGTGCCAGCAGTTATACTTCCTCCTACGAGCAGTACTTC
TRBD1	TRBV15	TRBJ1-1	CATSRDRTGGAGKMNTEAFF	TGTGCCACCAGCAGAGACAGGACAGGGGGCGCGGGAAAAATGAACACTGAAGCTTTCTTT
-	TRBV6-6	TRBJ2-6	CASSYGEGKGANVLTF	TGTGCCAGCAGTTACGGGGAAGGGAAAGGGGCCAACGTCCTGACTTTC
TRBD2	TRBV9	TRBJ2-1	CASSVGTSGSLNEQFF	TGTGCCAGCAGCGTAGGGACTAGCGGGAGTTTGAATGAGCAGTTCTTC
-	TRBV4-1	TRBJ1-2	CASSQVSSNYGYTF	TGCGCCAGCAGCCAAGTCAGCTCTAACTATGGCTACACCTTC
-	TRBV5-4	TRBJ1-2	CASSSARQNYGYTF	TGTGCCAGCAGCTCCGCCCGACAGAACTATGGCTACACCTTC
TRBD2	TRBV29-1	TRBJ2-7	CSVGGGYEQYF	TGCAGCGTTGGGGGGGGCTACGAGCAGTACTTC
-	TRBV19	TRBJ2-5	CASSIWSWAGPVETQYF	TGTGCCAGTAGTATATGGTCTTGGGCAGGGCCGGTGGAGACCCAGTACTTC
-	TRBV7-2	TRBJ2-7	CASTPVGLSSYEQYF	TGTGCCAGCACCCCAGTGGGCTTGAGCTCCTACGAGCAGTACTTC
-	TRBV10-1	TRBJ1-1	CATRENTEAFF	TGCGCCACCAGGGAGAACACTGAAGCTTTCTTT
TRBD2	TRBV5-1	TRBJ2-7	CASSFTSGGSYEQYF	TGCGCCAGCAGCTTTACTAGCGGTGGGTCCTACGAGCAGTACTTC
-	TRBV5-1	TRBJ1-3	CASSDIQMGFGNTIYF	TGCGCCAGCAGCGATATACAAATGGGTTTTGGAAACACCATATATTTT
TRBD1	TRBV5-1	TRBJ1-1	CASSLTGANTEAFF	TGCGCCAGCAGCTTGACAGGGGCGAACACTGAAGCTTTCTTT
-	TRBV28	TRBJ1-2	CASQQSPAYPVPYGYTF	TGTGCCAGTCAGCAGTCCCCCGCTTACCCAGTCCCCTATGGCTACACCTTC
-	TRBV30	TRBJ1-1	CAWTRAGADTEAFF	TGTGCCTGGACCAGAGCAGGCGCGGACACTGAAGCTTTCTTT